The T cell receptor (beta chain) described here comes from a study of identical twins. Study observations and caveats: Beta clonotypes that were abundant in cord blood contained fewer insertions, a pattern absent from memory repertoires.

V gave up 4 bases and J gave up 1 base; unmatched junction bases: 4. The CDR3 spans 15 residues. Germline-derived CDR1 and CDR2 are SGHRS and YFSETQ. As to this clonotype: Antigen specificity is unknown.

One entry per CDR3 protein results from TCRdb running MiXCR on the 5' RACE reads. Of hundreds of thousands of distinct CDR3 sequences listed, about 20% were seen once; the top ten hold over 10%. Healthy Caucasians alone served as donors. This sample also appeared in a second study, on T cells expressing NK-cell markers. As reported in that work: Seven of the eight sequenced donors were classified as HCMV-seropositive, and one was classified as seronegative.

This TCR came from a woman aged 18-30 years in good health. The specimen sequenced was PBMCs. The chain carries TRBV5-1 and TRBJ2-3; TRBD2 aligns across 9 bases. CDR3 amino acids: CASSHGTSRTDTQYF. CDR3 nucleotide sequence: TGCGCCAGCAGCCACGGGACTAGCCGCACAGATACGCAGTATTTT.